This T cell receptor (beta chain) was found in a study of cytomegalovirus exposure and HLA in healthy donors. Study-level findings and limits: A later analysis reportedly found that, within productive TCRs, an Asian-associated ancestry cluster had fewer N-insertions than the mean observed across the roughly 670 donors.

Points on this clone: The antigen is not known.

A multiplex PCR was run with 60 Vbeta primers and 13 Jbeta primers. The assay was immunoSEQ multiplex PCR, and TCRdb's table has in-frame clones only and misses some. The table shows some 200,000 clones, with over 70% occurring only once. The CDR3 extends over 11 amino acids. CDR1 is SNHLY and CDR2 is FYNNEI in the germline V gene. The V gene lost 7 bases and the J gene lost 4 bases, with 7 bases spanning the gap. The chain has TRBV2 and TRBJ1-1; D not certain. The specimen sequenced was PBMCs. This sequence originates from a woman aged 60-70 years in good health and CMV-seropositive. CDR3 sequence: CASKLGTEAFF. DNA for the CDR3: TGTGCCAGCAAGCTAGGCACTGAAGCTTTCTTT.